Here is one T cell receptor beta chain with its context. Its antigen is unidentified. This sample was included in a study of blood T cells in healthy people across ages. Findings and caveats of the study: Both higher diversity and more naive CD4+ cells marked long-lived donors when set against aged donors.

The amount of total RNA extracted per sample was at least 6 micrograms. Per germline, CDR1 MDHEN and CDR2 SYDVKM. V shed 5 bases and J 7 bases; nucleotides not matched to a gene: 11. The CDR3 covers 14 residues. A J-beta primer mix and a sample-barcoded 5' primer were used in a second PCR of roughly 6 to 11 cycles. Every sample gave at least 2.5 million paired-end reads containing CDR3. TCRdb processed the 5' RACE reads anew with MiXCR; each CDR3 protein has one entry. The sample records about 1.8 million distinct CDR3 sequences, roughly 49% being singletons. The source is a woman between 35 and 50 years old in good health. The chain couples TRBV28 to TRBJ2-7, with 7 nucleotides matching TRBD1. Sequenced input: blood. CDR3 nucleotides: TGTGCCAGCAGTCTAACGACAGGGAGTGGAGAGCAGTACTTC. Translated: CASSLTTGSGEQYF.